The source of this TCR beta chain is a study of shared clonotypes between healthy human individuals. Template amounts of roughly 280 ng DNA, tens of thousands of T cell genomes, were employed in unsorted PBMC replicate PCRs. Some clones are missing from TCRdb's copy, which holds only in-frame ones; the method was immunoSEQ multiplex PCR. This sample yields hundreds of thousands of clones, of which 70% to 80% are seen a single time; approximately 13% belongs to the top ten. The donor population consisted of healthy HIV-negative adults with no recent acute infections or vaccinations. All participating donors were Caucasian adults from Nashville, Tennessee. In unsorted samples, genomic DNA was obtained using 80 million to 90 million PBMCs. Germline assignment: CDR1 ENHRY and CDR2 SYGVKD. The CDR3 is 16 amino acids. The V gene lost 6 bases and the J gene lost 4 bases, with 19 bases spanning the gap.

The clonotype originates from a woman in her thirties or forties in good health. Some clones in this sample may be carry-over from other donors' samples. The V gene is TRBV10-3, the J gene TRBJ2-1, with D maybe TRBD1 (5 bases). The source material was PBMCs. This CDR3 is CAIRSRDLTIYNEQFF. The CDR3 DNA reads TGTGCCATCAGATCCAGGGATTTAACTATTTACAATGAGCAGTTCTTC.